These 16 T cell receptor beta chains were all obtained from the same sample, sequenced in a study of shared clonotypes between healthy human individuals. Using immunoSEQ multiplex PCR, the repertoire was profiled, and TCRdb retains in-frame clones only, with some absent. The table lists about 190,000 clones, around 63% of them singletons. The source material was memory CD4+ T cells sorted from blood. Stated subset: CD45RA-negative fraction. The receptors here all came from a man aged 30 to 39 in good health.

DNA for the CDR3: TGTGCCAGCAGCCTGAATTGGTCAGGAAACACCATATATTTT. Amino acids: CASSLNWSGNTIYF. This chain uses TRBV6-1 with TRBJ1-3; D unclear. The V end lost 6 bases, the J end lost 4 bases, and 13 bases lay between the germline ends. The CDR3 runs to 14 residues. CDR1 and CDR2 from the germline V gene are MNHNS and SASEGT.

The chain joins TRBV29-1 to TRBJ2-3; 8 bases map to TRBD2. Germline V CDR1 and CDR2: SQVTM, ANQGSEA. The CDR3 contains 15 residues. V trimming: 5 bases; J trimming: 2 bases; junction bases outside the gene matches: 9. CDR3 in amino acids: CSVLKAGDPTDTQYF. CDR3 bases: TGCAGCGTTCTCAAAGCGGGAGACCCCACAGATACGCAGTATTTT.

This clone was seen once. This chain uses TRBV6-5 with TRBJ2-1; TRBD2 matches at 7 bases. The CDR3 runs to 14 residues. From germline, CDR1 is MNHEY and CDR2 SVGAGI. V dropped 8 bases and J dropped 0; count of bases not matched to a gene: 4. The CDR3 coding sequence is TGTGCCAGCGCGCGGGGGAGCTCCTACAATGAGCAGTTCTTC. Amino acid sequence: CASARGSSYNEQFF.

This chain joins TRBV11-2 and TRBJ1-1; D is undetermined. Germline V gives CDR1 SGHAT, CDR2 FQNNGV. V gave up 4 bases and J gave up 2 bases, with 8 bases separating them. The CDR3 spans 13 residues. As DNA, the CDR3 is TGTGCCAGCAGCTCGCCCCCAAACACTGAAGCTTTCTTT. It translates to CASSSPPNTEAFF.

CDR3: CASRAPGHSYEQYF. CDR3 bases: TGTGCCAGCAGAGCACCGGGACACTCCTACGAGCAGTACTTC. The V gene is TRBV6-9, the J gene TRBJ2-7; D is possibly TRBD1 (6 bases). Trimming shortened V by 6 bases and J by 0 bases, and 12 bases separated the two germline ends. The CDR3 runs to 14 residues. Germline CDR1 is MNHGY and CDR2 is SVAAGI.

This chain joins TRBV25-1 and TRBJ1-3; D gene uncertain. This CDR3 is 16 amino acids long. CDR1 and CDR2 (germline): MGHDK, SYGVNS. V was shortened by 3 bases and J by 0 bases, with 12 bases between the two germline ends. The CDR3 is CASSDTTRDSGNTIYF. The CDR3 DNA reads as TGTGCCAGCAGTGACACGACCCGGGACTCTGGAAACACCATATATTTT.

V usage is TRBV5-6 and J usage is TRBJ2-1; tentatively, D is TRBD2 (5 bases). This CDR3 is built from 15 residues. Trimming cost V 4 bases and J 9 bases, with 20 bases left between them. In germline, CDR1 is SGHDT, CDR2 YYEEEE. In nucleotides, the CDR3 is TGTGCCAGCAGCCGAGGGTTTGGAGACGGCGGTGAGCAGTTCTTC. Translation gives CASSRGFGDGGEQFF. The full variable domain, completed using reference TRBV5-6 and TRBJ2-1, is DAGVTQSPTHLIKTRGQQVTLRCSPKSGHDTVSWYQQALGQGPQFIFQYYEEEERQRGNFPDRFSGHQFPNYSSELNVNALLLGDSALYLCASSRGFGDGGEQFFGPGTRLTVL.

J is TRBJ1-1 and V is TRBV15; 7 bases align to TRBD1. The CDR3 runs to 15 residues. Per germline, CDR1 LNHNV and CDR2 YYDKDF (reference sequence). The junction had 7 bases not matched to a gene; V was cut back by 1 base and J by 5 bases. The CDR3 spells CATSRAGRGQTEAFF. CDR3 DNA: TGTGCCACCAGCAGAGCCGGTAGGGGGCAAACTGAAGCTTTCTTT.

V and J are TRBV7-2 and TRBJ2-7; possible D gene TRBD1, 5 bases. This CDR3 spans 14 amino acids. Trimming removed 3 bases at V and 2 bases at J, with 11 bases between. CDR1 is SGHTA, CDR2 FQGNSA, per germline. CDR3 in amino acids: CASSFTRVTYEQYF. In DNA form, the CDR3 reads TGTGCCAGCAGCTTCACCAGGGTTACCTACGAGCAGTACTTC.

V gene TRBV5-1 combines with J gene TRBJ1-1; the D is unclear. Trimming took 4 bases from V and 4 from J, leaving 14 bases between them. This CDR3 contains 14 residues. The germline gives CDR1 SGHRS, CDR2 YFSETQ. CDR3 in amino acids: CASSRTAGSTEAFF. DNA of the CDR3: TGCGCCAGCAGCCGAACTGCGGGTTCCACTGAAGCTTTCTTT.

The gene calls are TRBV11-2 and TRBJ1-1, with D possibly TRBD1 on 6 matching bases. The CDR3 totals 16 residues. Germline V gene data show CDR1 as SGHAT and CDR2 as FQNNGV. V lost 0 bases, J lost 1 base, and 12 bases lay in between. The CDR3 spells CASSLEWGQQNTEAFF. The CDR3 nucleotides read TGTGCCAGCAGCTTAGAGTGGGGGCAACAGAACACTGAAGCTTTCTTT.

This clone was detected a few times. V and J are TRBV28 and TRBJ2-1; no clear D gene. Germline loops: CDR1 MDHEN, CDR2 SYDVKM. This CDR3 contains 16 residues. The ends were cut back, 5 bases at V and 2 bases at J, with 16 bases in the middle. In DNA, the CDR3 is TGTGCCAGCAGTCGCCTTTCTCTAACGGCCTACAATGAGCAGTTCTTC. Translating gives CASSRLSLTAYNEQFF.

The J gene is TRBJ2-7, the V gene TRBV6-4; perhaps D is TRBD1 or TRBD2 (5 bases each). CDR3 length: 13 residues. Per germline, CDR1 MRHNA and CDR2 SNTAGT. The germline V and J ends were trimmed by 0 bases and 5 bases, with 8 bases remaining between them. The CDR3 sequence is CASSDSRGDEQYF. CDR3 in DNA: TGTGCCAGCAGTGACTCGCGAGGGGACGAGCAGTACTTC.

J is TRBJ2-1 and V is TRBV28; D ambiguous. V lost 5 bases, J lost 3 bases, and 14 bases lay in between. CDR1 is MDHEN, CDR2 SYDVKM, per germline. The CDR3 runs to 15 residues. CDR3 in amino acids: CASSPNNGVYNEQFF. The CDR3, as DNA: TGTGCCAGCAGTCCCAATAATGGGGTCTACAATGAGCAGTTCTTC.

The chain couples TRBV6-5 to TRBJ2-1; D gene ambiguous. This CDR3 region has 16 residues. CDR1 MNHEY and CDR2 SVGAGI come from the germline V gene. Trimming pared 0 bases from V and 0 bases from J, leaving 9 bases between. The CDR3 nucleotides are TGTGCCAGCAGTTACTCGAGCAGGAGCTCCTACAATGAGCAGTTCTTC. As protein: CASSYSSRSSYNEQFF.

The table lists this clone with many counts. V gene TRBV20-1 combines with J gene TRBJ2-3; the D gene is possibly TRBD2 (6 bases). Trimming shortened V by 5 bases and J by 7 bases, and 10 bases separated the two germline ends. CDR3 length equals 11 residues. CDR1 is DFQATT and CDR2 is SNEGSKA in the germline V gene (reference sequence). DNA for the CDR3: TGCAGTGCTTGGGACTTTAATACGCAGTATTTT. Translated: CSAWDFNTQYF.